These T cell receptor beta chains were read from a single sample in a study of response to subunit inactivated influenza vaccine. TCRdb ran MiXCR on the RT-PCR reads and lists one entry per CDR3 protein. The data show 450,000 to 550,000 distinct CDR3 sequences, with around 25% seen just once and around 1.8% held by the top ten. The source material was CD4+ T cells sorted from PBMCs, sampled 5 to 6 days after vaccination. The origin of the receptors is a man aged 45-60 years who received an inactivated influenza vaccine. The CDR3 runs from the conserved cysteine through the conserved F or W. The order of the fields is CDR3 protein, CDR3 DNA, J gene, clone size, D gene, V gene, CDR3 length. The D gene is left open where the match is weak. Expanded clones get a size class; other rows say once, few or many, or leave the size out.

CDR3: CASSQASGTENEKLFF
DNA: TGCGCCAGCAGCCAAGCTTCCGGGACAGAAAATGAAAAACTGTTTTTT
J: TRBJ1-4
size: NA
D: TRBD1
V: TRBV4-1
length: 16

CDR3: CASSLARDTQYF
DNA: TGCGCCAGCAGCTTGGCCAGGGATACGCAGTATTTT
J: TRBJ2-3
size: NA
D: NA
V: TRBV5-1
length: 12

CDR3: CASSPDTSGGARQFF
DNA: TGTGCCAGCAGCCCAGATACTAGCGGGGGGGCACGGCAGTTCTTC
J: TRBJ2-1
size: NA
D: TRBD2
V: TRBV3-1
length: 15

CDR3: CASSSGHQYNEQFF
DNA: TGTGCCAGCAGCTCGGGACACCAATACAATGAGCAGTTCTTC
J: TRBJ2-1
size: many
D: NA
V: TRBV5-5
length: 14

CDR3: CASSYFESDIGQFF
DNA: TGTGCCAGCAGTTACTTTGAATCGGACATTGGGCAGTTCTTC
J: TRBJ2-1
size: NA
D: NA
V: TRBV6-5
length: 14

CDR3: CASSLDPQNYEAFF
DNA: TGTGCCAGCAGCCTAGACCCCCAGAATTATGAAGCTTTCTTT
J: TRBJ1-1
size: NA
D: NA
V: TRBV7-8
length: 14

CDR3: CSVRRGTGGTRSYNEQFF
DNA: TGCAGCGTCCGACGGGGGACAGGCGGCACTAGGTCCTACAATGAGCAGTTCTTC
J: TRBJ2-1
size: few
D: TRBD1
V: TRBV29-1
length: 18

CDR3: CASSYGTLLNYEQYF
DNA: TGTGCCAGCAGCTACGGGACTCTTCTCAACTACGAGCAGTACTTC
J: TRBJ2-7
size: few
D: NA
V: TRBV5-6
length: 15

CDR3: CASSSTGEKTYEQYF
DNA: TGTGCCAGCAGTTCCACAGGGGAGAAGACCTACGAGCAGTACTTC
J: TRBJ2-7
size: few
D: TRBD1
V: TRBV28
length: 15

CDR3: CASSARDYTDTQYF
DNA: TGTGCCAGCAGCGCCCGGGACTACACAGATACGCAGTATTTT
J: TRBJ2-3
size: few
D: TRBD2
V: TRBV7-3
length: 14

CDR3: CSARDDWGAGTDTQYF
DNA: TGCAGTGCTAGAGATGATTGGGGGGCTGGCACAGATACGCAGTATTTT
J: TRBJ2-3
size: NA
D: NA
V: TRBV20-1
length: 16

CDR3: CSARDRRTSTDTQYF
DNA: TGCAGTGCTAGAGATAGGAGGACTAGCACAGATACGCAGTATTTT
J: TRBJ2-3
size: NA
D: NA
V: TRBV20-1
length: 15

CDR3: CASSSAGTGGRNEQFF
DNA: TGTGCCAGCAGTTCAGCCGGGACAGGGGGCCGTAATGAGCAGTTCTTC
J: TRBJ2-1
size: NA
D: TRBD1
V: TRBV6-5
length: 16

CDR3: CSANLAGDVETQYF
DNA: TGCAGTGCTAATCTAGCGGGAGACGTCGAGACCCAGTACTTC
J: TRBJ2-5
size: NA
D: TRBD2
V: TRBV20-1
length: 14

CDR3: CASSRTRAGELFF
DNA: TGTGCCAGCAGCCGGACTAGAGCCGGGGAGCTGTTTTTT
J: TRBJ2-2
size: NA
D: TRBD2
V: TRBV6-1
length: 13

CDR3: CASSSPPVQPQHF
DNA: TGTGCCAGCAGTTCTCCCCCCGTGCAGCCCCAGCATTTT
J: TRBJ1-5
size: once
D: NA
V: TRBV28
length: 13

CDR3: CAIKGEGPLNTGELFF
DNA: TGTGCCATTAAGGGAGAGGGACCCTTAAACACCGGGGAGCTGTTTTTT
J: TRBJ2-2
size: few
D: NA
V: TRBV10-3
length: 16

CDR3: CASSSTGGGSYGYTF
DNA: TGCGCCAGCAGCTCCACAGGGGGTGGATCGTATGGCTACACCTTC
J: TRBJ1-2
size: few
D: TRBD1
V: TRBV5-1
length: 15

CDR3: CSATSGLSYNEQFF
DNA: TGCAGCGCAACGAGCGGATTATCCTACAATGAGCAGTTCTTC
J: TRBJ2-1
size: NA
D: NA
V: TRBV29-1
length: 14

CDR3: CASREAGTNNEQFF
DNA: TGTGCCAGCAGGGAAGCCGGGACAAACAATGAGCAGTTCTTC
J: TRBJ2-1
size: NA
D: NA
V: TRBV5-5
length: 14

CDR3: CCFWGLAGGPDNEQFF
DNA: TGCTGTTTTTGGGGCCTGGCGGGAGGGCCTGACAATGAGCAGTTCTTC
J: TRBJ2-1
size: NA
D: TRBD2
V: TRBV20-1
length: 16

CDR3: CSATQRALAGIADTQYF
DNA: TGCAGTGCTACCCAGAGGGCTCTAGCGGGGATCGCAGATACGCAGTATTTT
J: TRBJ2-3
size: few
D: TRBD2
V: TRBV20-1
length: 17

CDR3: CATTKREWGEQYF
DNA: TGTGCCACCACTAAGCGGGAGTGGGGCGAGCAGTACTTC
J: TRBJ2-7
size: NA
D: TRBD2
V: TRBV2
length: 13

CDR3: CASSPSGGEAFF
DNA: TGTGCCAGCTCACCAAGCGGGGGAGAAGCTTTCTTT
J: TRBJ1-1
size: NA
D: NA
V: TRBV18
length: 12

CDR3: CASSPVGIADTQYF
DNA: TGTGCCAGCAGCCCCGTTGGGATCGCAGATACGCAGTATTTT
J: TRBJ2-3
size: NA
D: NA
V: TRBV14
length: 14

CDR3: CASSVPGLHAQETQYF
DNA: TGTGCCAGCAGTGTTCCGGGACTCCATGCCCAAGAGACCCAGTACTTC
J: TRBJ2-5
size: NA
D: NA
V: TRBV2
length: 16

CDR3: CSARRGQGTDTQYF
DNA: TGCAGTGCTAGAAGGGGACAGGGTACAGATACGCAGTATTTT
J: TRBJ2-3
size: few
D: TRBD1
V: TRBV20-1
length: 14

CDR3: CACRTSRTDTQYF
DNA: TGTGCCTGCCGGACCTCACGCACAGATACGCAGTATTTT
J: TRBJ2-3
size: NA
D: NA
V: TRBV2
length: 13

CDR3: CASSLTSDGSNEQFF
DNA: TGTGCCAGCTCCCTAACCTCGGACGGATCCAATGAGCAGTTCTTC
J: TRBJ2-1
size: NA
D: NA
V: TRBV18
length: 15

CDR3: CASSSKGAGYEQYF
DNA: TGCGCCAGCAGCTCTAAGGGGGCGGGCTACGAGCAGTACTTC
J: TRBJ2-7
size: few
D: TRBD1
V: TRBV5-1
length: 14

CDR3: CSARGQTGTKRDEQFF
DNA: TGCAGTGCTAGAGGACAAACCGGGACCAAAAGGGACGAGCAGTTCTTC
J: TRBJ2-1
size: NA
D: NA
V: TRBV20-1
length: 16

CDR3: CASSTADRLYNEQFF
DNA: TGTGCCAGCAGCACGGCGGACAGACTCTACAATGAGCAGTTCTTC
J: TRBJ2-1
size: NA
D: NA
V: TRBV7-9
length: 15

CDR3: CASMLGQGLSQETQYF
DNA: TGCGCCAGCATGTTGGGACAGGGGCTATCACAAGAGACCCAGTACTTC
J: TRBJ2-5
size: NA
D: TRBD1
V: TRBV5-1
length: 16

CDR3: CASSRSTGSRNEQFF
DNA: TGTGCCAGCAGTAGGTCGACAGGGTCCAGGAATGAGCAGTTCTTC
J: TRBJ2-1
size: NA
D: TRBD1
V: TRBV6-1
length: 15

CDR3: CASSFSQGKVTDTQYF
DNA: TGTGCCAGCAGTTTCAGCCAGGGGAAGGTCACAGATACGCAGTATTTT
J: TRBJ2-3
size: NA
D: NA
V: TRBV12-3/TRBV12-4
length: 16

CDR3: CASSLAFTGPGNTIYF
DNA: TGCGCCAGCAGTTTGGCCTTCACAGGGCCAGGAAACACCATATATTTT
J: TRBJ1-3
size: NA
D: NA
V: TRBV5-1
length: 16

CDR3: CASRTGQGPEQFF
DNA: TGTGCCAGCAGAACGGGACAGGGGCCGGAGCAGTTCTTC
J: TRBJ2-1
size: NA
D: TRBD1
V: TRBV12-3/TRBV12-4
length: 13

CDR3: CASSVGLAAGEQFF
DNA: TGTGCCAGCAGTGTGGGACTAGCGGCGGGTGAGCAGTTCTTC
J: TRBJ2-1
size: few
D: TRBD2
V: TRBV25-1
length: 14

CDR3: CASSSGITNGGLFF
DNA: TGTGCCAGCAGCTCCGGGATAACTAACGGGGGGCTGTTTTTT
J: TRBJ2-2
size: NA
D: NA
V: TRBV5-6
length: 14

CDR3: CASSWAGTGIHEQFF
DNA: TGTGCCAGCAGCTGGGCCGGGACAGGGATCCATGAGCAGTTCTTC
J: TRBJ2-1
size: NA
D: TRBD1
V: TRBV7-8
length: 15

CDR3: CSVEEETGTDTQYF
DNA: TGCAGCGTTGAAGAGGAGACCGGCACAGATACGCAGTATTTT
J: TRBJ2-3
size: few
D: NA
V: TRBV29-1
length: 14

CDR3: CASSPGTGIGETQYF
DNA: TGTGCCAGCTCACCCGGCACAGGGATTGGGGAGACCCAGTACTTC
J: TRBJ2-5
size: NA
D: NA
V: TRBV18
length: 15

CDR3: CASRVWDRDNYGYTF
DNA: TGTGCCAGCAGGGTGTGGGACAGGGATAACTATGGCTACACCTTC
J: TRBJ1-2
size: NA
D: TRBD1
V: TRBV12-3/TRBV12-4
length: 15

CDR3: CASSFGTSTLGDTQYF
DNA: TGTGCCAGCAGCTTCGGGACTAGTACTCTAGGCGATACGCAGTATTTT
J: TRBJ2-3
size: NA
D: TRBD2
V: TRBV7-2
length: 16

CDR3: CASGTLASGYNEQFF
DNA: TGCGCCAGCGGCACACTAGCTTCAGGTTACAATGAGCAGTTCTTC
J: TRBJ2-1
size: NA
D: NA
V: TRBV5-1
length: 15

CDR3: CASKRGLAGLSNEQFF
DNA: TGTGCCAGCAAAAGAGGCTTAGCGGGGTTAAGTAATGAGCAGTTCTTC
J: TRBJ2-1
size: NA
D: TRBD2
V: TRBV9
length: 16

CDR3: CSASTGLGTDTQYF
DNA: TGCAGCGCTTCGACAGGGCTCGGCACAGATACGCAGTATTTT
J: TRBJ2-3
size: NA
D: TRBD1
V: TRBV29-1
length: 14

CDR3: CASSQGPAAYNEQFF
DNA: TGTGCCAGCAGCCAGGGACCCGCAGCCTACAATGAGCAGTTCTTC
J: TRBJ2-1
size: NA
D: NA
V: TRBV3-1
length: 15

CDR3: CASSLTVSGGSNEQFF
DNA: TGTGCCAGCAGCTTGACTGTGTCGGGAGGATCCAATGAGCAGTTCTTC
J: TRBJ2-1
size: NA
D: TRBD2
V: TRBV5-5
length: 16

CDR3: CVSSPGLASDTQYF
DNA: TGTGTCAGCAGCCCTGGACTAGCCAGCGATACGCAGTATTTT
J: TRBJ2-3
size: NA
D: TRBD2
V: TRBV11-2
length: 14

CDR3: CSVDQGMTYNEQFF
DNA: TGCAGCGTTGATCAGGGGATGACCTACAATGAGCAGTTCTTC
J: TRBJ2-1
size: NA
D: NA
V: TRBV29-1
length: 14

CDR3: CSARDLLRAPSTDTQYF
DNA: TGCAGTGCTAGAGATCTCCTGCGGGCGCCTAGCACAGATACGCAGTATTTT
J: TRBJ2-3
size: NA
D: NA
V: TRBV20-1
length: 17

CDR3: CASRRGMQETQYF
DNA: TGTGCCAGCAGGAGAGGGATGCAAGAGACCCAGTACTTC
J: TRBJ2-5
size: NA
D: NA
V: TRBV6-2/TRBV6-3
length: 13

CDR3: CPSSSRAMNTEAFF
DNA: TGTCCCAGCTCTTCAAGGGCCATGAACACTGAAGCTTTCTTT
J: TRBJ1-1
size: NA
D: NA
V: TRBV18
length: 14

CDR3: CASSLRSSGLAGGPGKFF
DNA: TGTGCCAGCAGCTTAAGGTCTAGTGGTCTAGCGGGGGGGCCTGGGAAGTTCTTC
J: TRBJ2-1
size: few
D: TRBD2
V: TRBV11-2
length: 18

CDR3: CASSLWGGVGQFF
DNA: TGTGCCAGCAGTCTATGGGGGGGGGTTGGGCAGTTCTTC
J: TRBJ2-1
size: few
D: TRBD2
V: TRBV28
length: 13

CDR3: CASSLSPGQSTDTQYF
DNA: TGTGCCAGCAGCTTATCGCCGGGACAGAGTACAGATACGCAGTATTTT
J: TRBJ2-3
size: few
D: TRBD1
V: TRBV7-3
length: 16